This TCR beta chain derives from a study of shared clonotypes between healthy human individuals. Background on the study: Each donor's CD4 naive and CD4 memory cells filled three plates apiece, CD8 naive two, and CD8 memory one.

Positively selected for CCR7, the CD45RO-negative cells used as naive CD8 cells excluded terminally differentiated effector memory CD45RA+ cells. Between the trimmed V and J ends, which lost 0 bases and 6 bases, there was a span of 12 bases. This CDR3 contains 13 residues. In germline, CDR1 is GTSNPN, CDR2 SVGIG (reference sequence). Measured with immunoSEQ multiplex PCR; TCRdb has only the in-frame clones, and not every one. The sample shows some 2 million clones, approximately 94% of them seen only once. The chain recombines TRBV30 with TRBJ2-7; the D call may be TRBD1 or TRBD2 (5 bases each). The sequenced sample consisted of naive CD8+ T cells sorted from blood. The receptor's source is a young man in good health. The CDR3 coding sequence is TGTGCCTGGAGTGTAACAGGCGGAGGCGAGCAGTACTTC. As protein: CAWSVTGGGEQYF.